This TCR beta chain was recorded in a study of CD8+CD57+ T cells in acquired aplastic anemia listed by TCRdb under 2018. Some background on the complete study: Extracted DNA from sorted CD4+ and CD8+ cells averaged about 3 ug, ranging from roughly 0.17 to 30 ug. CD8+CD57+ expansion was defined as frequency above the mean frequency observed in healthy subjects. General study outcomes and caveats: Nearly 30 CD8+ CDR3 sequences were found in both patients and controls but appeared to be highly expressed in patients and within the immunodominant clones of the patients. Between patients and healthy controls, no significant difference in CD8+ Simpson's diversity was found (P=0.060).

V loses 4 bases, J loses 2 bases, and the germline ends lie 5 bases apart. There are 11 amino acids in the CDR3, from cysteine to phenylalanine inclusive. This entry keeps only the CDR3 DNA: 33 bases, framed from base 1. From the germline V gene (reference sequence), CDR1 is DFQATT and CDR2 is SNEGSKA. Notes on this clonotype: The clone's antigen remains unknown. The input lacks base qualities; no much larger clone sits a single base away.

Genomic DNA was used as template for profiling of TCR beta VDJ combinations and CDR3 sequences. An Illumina HiSeq 2000 was the platform used for TCR repertoire sequencing. The authors' analysis ran thus. TRBV/TRBJ rearrangement plots, CDR3 size and DJ length profiles, and Simpson's diversity index were used to evaluate the repertoires. The most abundant DNA sequence in the deep sequencing data was taken as the immunodominant clone. CDR3 amino acid sequences were screened for sharing across subjects and compared with published repertoires and the VDJdb database. The public sequencing data were trimmed at Q25 with fastp and processed into clonotypes with MiXCR by TCRdb, which kept only in-frame beta chains. Each record represents a unique CDR3 protein, reported with the most common genes and DNA among its rows. TCRdb, not the authors, supplied the V and J calls. In this sample the table shows 150,000 to 180,000 distinct CDR3 sequences, around half of which occur a single time. Of the sample, 10% to 15% falls within the top ten clones.

Expansion of CD8+CD57+ cells had been shown by flow cytometry in the patients chosen for sequencing. All patients had severe acquired aplastic anemia diagnosed by International Study of Aplastic Anemia and Agranulocytosis and Camitta criteria. Patients had received no therapy at the time of blood sampling. In the study, sorted CD4+ and CD8+ blood T cells from patients with severe aplastic anemia and from healthy subjects underwent deep sequencing of TCR repertoires. In the USA, patient enrollment took place under clinicaltrials.gov protocols 00001620, 01623167, 00001397, 00071045, 00081523 and 00961064. Ficoll-Paque density gradient centrifugation was used to isolate peripheral blood mononuclear cells. Before DNA extraction, CD4+ and CD8+ T cells were sorted with FACS or magnetic beads.

The sequence joins TRBV20-1 to TRBJ2-5, and perhaps TRBD1 as D gene, on 5 matching bases. Sequenced material: sorted CD4+, CD8+, or CD8+CD57+ T cells (not recorded which) from PBMCs. This receptor was taken from a human donor with aplastic anemia. CDR3 reads: CSATGQETQYF. The DNA sequence is given as TGCAGTGCTACAGGGCAAGAGACCCAGTACTTC.